These 27 T cell receptor beta chains came from one sample sequenced in a study of blood T cell repertoires in COVID-19. Generated by immunoSEQ multiplex PCR, the TCRdb table keeps only in-frame clones and is missing some. The sample records 180,000 or so clones, nearly 90% being singletons. The sequenced sample consisted of peripheral blood. These receptors were obtained from a man between 50 and 59 years old with acute or convalescent COVID-19.

This clone was recorded only once. The chain employs TRBV6-5 and TRBJ2-1, with TRBD2 identical over 8 bases. Per the germline V gene, CDR1 is MNHEY and CDR2 is SVGAGI. The CDR3 runs 15 residues. V was pared by 2 bases and J by 9 bases, with 9 bases of the junction left unmatched. In DNA, the CDR3 is TGTGCCAGCAGTTACGGGCGGGGGGTTGGAGGTGAGCAGTTCTTC. Protein: CASSYGRGVGGEQFF.

The chain is built from TRBV28 and TRBJ2-3; D remains unclear. This CDR3 is 14 amino acids long. Germline CDR1 is MDHEN and CDR2 is SYDVKM. The germline V and J ends were trimmed by 2 bases and 1 base, with 7 bases remaining between them. The CDR3 nucleotides are TGTGCCAGCAGTTTACAGTTCCGCACAGATACGCAGTATTTT. This sequence encodes CASSLQFRTDTQYF. The whole variable domain, remainder taken from reference TRBV28 and TRBJ2-3, is DVKVTQSSRYLVKRTGEKVFLECVQDMDHENMFWYRQDPGLGLRLIYFSYDVKMKEKGDIPEGYSVSREKKERFSLILESASTNQTSMYLCASSLQFRTDTQYFGPGTRLTVL.

This clone was seen only once. The chain uses TRBV5-4 and TRBJ2-1; 10 bases are shared with TRBD2. Germline CDR1 is SGHNT and CDR2 is YYREEE (reference sequence). This CDR3 spans 16 amino acids. Germline trimming cut 1 base from V and 8 bases from J; bases unmatched to any gene: 9. The CDR3 region has the DNA TGTGCCAGCAGCTTGAAGGTGTTAGCGGGAGGCTATGAGCAGTTCTTC. Protein: CASSLKVLAGGYEQFF.

This clone was found once. The genes are TRBV28 and TRBJ2-7; a possible D gene is TRBD1 (5 bases). The V gene's germline CDR1 is MDHEN and CDR2 SYDVKM. Trimming removed 7 bases from V and 4 bases from J, with 11 bases in between. This CDR3 has 12 residues. Here the CDR3 reads CASNKGSYEQYV. The DNA for the CDR3 is TGTGCCAGCAATAAGGGGTCTTACGAGCAGTACGTC.

This clone turned up a few times. The chain carries TRBV20-1 and TRBJ1-2; D gene unclear. The CDR3 contains 15 residues. Trimming removed 3 bases at V and 0 bases at J, with 14 bases between. Germline loops: CDR1 DFQATT, CDR2 SNEGSKA (reference sequence). The CDR3 sequence is CSASRQRDTNYGYTF. The CDR3 nucleotides read TGCAGTGCTAGTAGGCAGCGAGATACTAACTATGGCTACACCTTC.

The chain uses TRBV7-9 and TRBJ1-1, with D possibly being TRBD1 (6 bases). Trimming took 5 bases from V and 0 from J, leaving 16 bases between them. From germline, CDR1 is SEHNR and CDR2 FQNEAQ (reference sequence). The length of the CDR3 is 16 residues. CDR3 sequence reads: CASSPTGFAMNTEAFF. CDR3 DNA sequence: TGTGCCAGCAGCCCAACAGGGTTTGCCATGAACACTGAAGCTTTCTTT.

The chain employs TRBV5-1 and TRBJ1-2; TRBD1 aligns across 7 bases. This CDR3 contains 14 residues. CDR1 is SGHRS and CDR2 is YFSETQ in the germline V gene. J was trimmed by 2 bases and V by 4 bases; bases with no gene match: 5. CDR3 nucleotide sequence: TGCGCCAGCAGCCAAGGACAGGAGAACTATGGCTACACCTTC. It specifies CASSQGQENYGYTF.

In DNA form, the CDR3 reads TGTGCCAGCAGCCAAGATCAGGGCTACCGGACGAGTAGTACGCAGTATTTT. This encodes CASSQDQGYRTSSTQYF. The chain uses TRBV14 and TRBJ2-3, with a tentative D call TRBD1 (5 bases). CDR3 length: 17 residues. Germline lookup yields CDR1 SGHDN and CDR2 FVKESK. The V gene lost 0 bases and the J gene lost 8 bases, with 21 bases spanning the gap. The full variable domain, its missing parts supplied by reference TRBV14 and TRBJ2-3, is EAGVTQFPSHSVIEKGQTVTLRCDPISGHDNLYWYRRVMGKEIKFLLHFVKESKQDESGMPNNRFLAERTGGTYSTLKVQPAELEDSGVYFCASSQDQGYRTSSTQYFGPGTRLTVL.

This sequence joins TRBV5-4 and TRBJ2-2, with D possibly TRBD1 on 5 matching bases. Germline CDR1 and CDR2: SGHNT and YYREEE (reference sequence). Trimming removed 0 bases from V and 5 bases from J, with 11 bases in between. This CDR3 has 15 residues. Here the CDR3 DNA reads TGTGCCAGCAGCTTGGGTCGTAGGGGTACCGGGGAGCTGTTTTTT. Translation: CASSLGRRGTGELFF.

J is TRBJ2-3 and V is TRBV14; a weak D match, TRBD2 (5 bases). CDR1 is SGHDN, CDR2 FVKESK, per germline. V lost 1 base to trimming and J lost 1 base, with 21 bases between them. The CDR3 extends over 19 amino acids. CDR3: CASSQVEAERWFGTDTQYF. CDR3 sequence (DNA): TGTGCCAGCAGCCAAGTGGAGGCGGAGAGGTGGTTCGGCACAGATACGCAGTATTTT.

The V call is TRBV19, the J call TRBJ1-3; TRBD1 is a possible D gene (5 bases). Between the trimmed V and J ends, which lost 4 bases and 0 bases, there was a span of 10 bases. Germline-derived CDR1 and CDR2 are LNHDA and SQIVND (reference sequence). CDR3 length: 15 amino acids. CDR3 amino acids: CASSRGIFSGNTIYF. The CDR3, as DNA: TGTGCCAGTAGTAGGGGCATATTCTCTGGAAACACCATATATTTT.

The chain carries TRBV30 and TRBJ2-5; D perhaps matches TRBD1 (5 bases). The CDR3 has 14 residues. V lost 4 bases and J 1 base, leaving 13 bases between the germline ends. The germline CDR1 and CDR2 sequences are GTSNPN and SVGIG (reference sequence). The CDR3 DNA is TGTGCCTGGAATAAAAGGGGATTCCAAGAGACCCAGTACTTC. This encodes CAWNKRGFQETQYF.

The J gene is TRBJ2-1, the V gene TRBV27; D is uncertain. In germline, CDR1 is MNHEY, CDR2 SMNVEV (reference sequence). CDR3 length: 12 amino acids. Trimming stripped 8 bases from V and 0 bases from J, with 5 bases between. CDR3 sequence (DNA): TGTGCCAGCTCGGGCTCCTACAATGAGCAGTTCTTC. Its translation is CASSGSYNEQFF.

The rearrangement uses TRBV3-1 (or the pseudogene TRBV3-2) and TRBJ1-4; 9 bases match TRBD1. In germline, CDR1 is LGHDT, CDR2 YNNKEL (reference sequence). There are 17 residues in the CDR3. Trimming took 1 base from V and 8 from J; bases not matched to a gene: 11. DNA of the CDR3: TGTGCCAGCAGCCAAGTCCTAGTCCCGGGACAGGGAGAAAAACTGTTTTTT. Translation gives CASSQVLVPGQGEKLFF.

The gene calls are TRBV7-2 and TRBJ1-5; D might be TRBD1 (5 bases). Germline values: CDR1 SGHTA, CDR2 FQGNSA. The CDR3 contains 13 residues. Trimming took off 5 bases at V and 6 bases at J, with 11 bases between the two ends. The CDR3 nucleotides are TGTGCCAGCAGCCCCTCAGGGTTTCAGCCCCAGCATTTT. It translates to CASSPSGFQPQHF.

This clone was detected only a few times. V usage is TRBV10-3 and J usage is TRBJ1-1; D is unresolved. CDR1 is ENHRY and CDR2 is SYGVKD in the germline V gene. V gave up 0 bases and J gave up 7 bases, with 3 bases separating them. The CDR3 consists of 11 residues. CDR3 amino acids: CAISESVEAFF. CDR3 coding DNA: TGTGCCATCAGTGAGTCCGTTGAAGCTTTCTTT.

The V gene is TRBV10-3, the J gene TRBJ2-1, with 7 bases matching TRBD1. With V trimmed by 7 bases and J by 12 bases, 12 bases remained unmatched. In germline, CDR1 is ENHRY, CDR2 SYGVKD. This CDR3 is built from 13 residues. CDR3 sequence (DNA): TGTGCCATCACCTGGGACAGCGACGCGGGGCAGTTCTTC. Translating gives CAITWDSDAGQFF.

V and J are TRBV7-3 and TRBJ2-5, with a tentative D call TRBD2 (6 bases). Trimming pared 5 bases from V and 5 bases from J, leaving 21 bases between. CDR1 and CDR2 from the germline V gene are SGHTA and FQGTGA. The CDR3 runs to 16 residues. The CDR3 coding sequence is TGTGCCAGCAGCGCTTTTGGGCTCGGGGGACGGGAGACCCAGTACTTC. It translates to CASSAFGLGGRETQYF.

The V gene is TRBV19, the J gene TRBJ2-5, with D possibly being TRBD1 (6 bases). Germline CDR1 is LNHDA and CDR2 is SQIVND (reference sequence). This CDR3 has 17 residues. With 4 bases removed from V and 0 bases from J, the gap between germline ends came to 18 bases. The CDR3 DNA is TGTGCCAGTAGTAAGAAGACCGGGACACCGTACCAAGAGACCCAGTACTTC. It codes for CASSKKTGTPYQETQYF.

The chain uses TRBV30 and TRBJ1-1; no clear D gene. The CDR3 spans 15 residues. The germline V and J ends were trimmed by 1 base and 1 base, with 13 bases remaining between them. In germline, CDR1 is GTSNPN, CDR2 SVGIG (reference sequence). CDR3 nucleotide sequence: TGTGCCTGGAGTGCAAGTGGGCACTGGAACACTGAAGCTTTCTTT. It encodes CAWSASGHWNTEAFF.

The sample holds one count of this clone. This chain links TRBV5-6 with TRBJ1-2, with D perhaps TRBD1 (6 bases). This CDR3 is built from 14 residues. Germline lookup yields CDR1 SGHDT and CDR2 YYEEEE. V lost 4 bases and J 7 bases, leaving 17 bases between the germline ends. The CDR3 reads CASSVRTEYSGYTF. The CDR3 region has the DNA TGTGCCAGCAGCGTTCGGACAGAGTATAGTGGCTACACCTTC.

The chain joins TRBV4-1 to TRBJ2-2; 10 bases agree with TRBD1. Germline V gene lookup returns CDR1 MGHRA and CDR2 YSYEKL. This CDR3 comprises 16 residues. Trimming removed 6 bases from V and 10 bases from J; junction bases left unmatched: 14. CDR3: CASSQIGTGVSLELFF. Here the CDR3 DNA reads TGCGCCAGCAGTCAGATAGGGACAGGGGTTTCGTTGGAGCTGTTTTTT.

This chain uses TRBV6-1 with TRBJ2-3; D unclear. The germline CDR1 and CDR2 sequences are MNHNS and SASEGT. V gave up 3 bases and J gave up 1 base, with 11 bases separating them. The CDR3 totals 15 residues. The CDR3: CASSDYRGGTDTQYF. CDR3 DNA sequence: TGTGCCAGCAGTGATTACCGCGGAGGCACAGATACGCAGTATTTT.

The CDR3 spells CASSPGDSTYSPLHF. The DNA of the CDR3 is TGTGCCAGCTCACCGGGGGACAGTACTTATTCACCCCTCCACTTT. V and J are TRBV18 and TRBJ1-6; 7 bases match TRBD1. Per the germline V gene, CDR1 is KGHSH and CDR2 is LQKENI. The CDR3 sequence is 15 residues long. The V segment lost 3 bases and the J segment 8 bases; nucleotides outside the gene matches: 7. The whole variable domain, filled in from reference TRBV18 and TRBJ1-6, reads NAGVMQNPRHLVRRRGQEARLRCSPMKGHSHVYWYRQLPEEGLKFMVYLQKENIIDESGMPKERFSAEFPKEGPSILRIQQVVRGDSAAYFCASSPGDSTYSPLHFGNGTRLTVT.

This rearrangement joins TRBV7-3 to TRBJ2-1, with 9 bases matching TRBD1. From germline, CDR1 is SGHTA and CDR2 FQGTGA. J gave up 7 bases and V 5 bases, and 9 bases lay outside the gene matches. The CDR3 runs to 15 residues. In DNA, the CDR3 is TGTGCCAGCAGCCAAAGGGCTGGACAGGGGAATGAGCAGTTCTTC. This gives the protein CASSQRAGQGNEQFF.

The gene calls are TRBV27 and TRBJ1-4; D is possibly TRBD1 (6 bases). Germline V CDR1 and CDR2: MNHEY, SMNVEV (reference sequence). CDR3 length: 14 residues. Deletions cut 5 bases from V and 4 bases from J, with 11 bases between. CDR3 bases: TGTGCCAGCAGTCAGGACAGAAGTAATGAAAAACTGTTTTTT. It specifies CASSQDRSNEKLFF.

V is TRBV7-8 and J is TRBJ1-1; D might be TRBD1 (6 bases). The CDR3 spans 13 residues. Germline V gives CDR1 SGHVS, CDR2 FQNEAQ. V was cut by 4 bases and J by 7 bases, with 13 bases left in between. The CDR3 DNA follows: TGTGCCAGCAGCTCCCGGACAGACTATGAAGCTTTCTTT. Translated: CASSSRTDYEAFF. Combining the CDR3 with reference TRBV7-8 and TRBJ1-1 gives the whole variable domain GAGVSQSPRYKVAKRGQDVALRCDPISGHVSLFWYQQALGQGPEFLTYFQNEAQLDKSGLPSDRFFAERPEGSVSTLKIQRTQQEDSAVYLCASSSRTDYEAFFGQGTRLTVV.